A single sample gave rise to the 3 T cell receptor beta chains below, sequenced in a study of blood T cells in healthy people across ages. The use of a sample-barcoded 5' primer and a J-beta primer mix characterized a second PCR of 7 to 11 cycles. TCRdb reprocessed the 5' RACE reads via MiXCR and lists one record per CDR3 protein. In the table there are approximately 790,000 distinct CDR3 sequences, around 62% of which are singletons. The sample comprised blood. Receptor source: a man aged 25-45 years in good health.

The V gene is TRBV5-4, the J gene TRBJ2-1; D is unclear. The CDR3 runs 15 residues. V lost 5 bases and J 12 bases, leaving 24 bases between the germline ends. Germline assignment: CDR1 SGHNT and CDR2 YYREEE (reference sequence). The CDR3 sequence: CASRSHRAPQDAQFF. CDR3 DNA sequence: TGTGCCAGCAGATCCCACCGGGCCCCACAAGATGCGCAGTTCTTC. The variable domain in full, completed from reference TRBV5-4 and TRBJ2-1, reads ETGVTQSPTHLIKTRGQQVTLRCSSQSGHNTVSWYQQALGQGPQFIFQYYREEENGRGNFPPRFSGLQFPNYSSELNVNALELDDSALYLCASRSHRAPQDAQFFGPGTRLTVL.

This chain joins TRBV7-2 and TRBJ2-3; maybe TRBD2 (7 bases). Looked up from germline, CDR1 is SGHTA and CDR2 is FQGNSA. The V and J ends lost 5 bases and 4 bases respectively, with 16 bases between them. The CDR3 has 15 residues. DNA for the CDR3: TGTGCCAGCAGCCAAGGAGGGGGGGCCCCAGATACGCAGTATTTT. Protein sequence: CASSQGGGAPDTQYF. Based on the CDR3 plus reference TRBV7-2 and TRBJ2-3, the full variable domain is GAGVSQSPSNKVTEKGKDVELRCDPISGHTALYWYRQSLGQGLEFLIYFQGNSAPDKSGLPSDRFSAERTGGSVSTLTIQRTQQEDSAVYLCASSQGGGAPDTQYFGPGTRLTVL.

This clonotype was counted only a few times. The V gene is TRBV9, the J gene TRBJ2-7; no firm D call. Per germline, CDR1 SGDLS and CDR2 YYNGEE. The CDR3 length is 12 residues. V was clipped by 0 bases and J by 3 bases, with 4 bases between them. CDR3 in DNA: TGTGCCAGCAGCGTAGGGGACTACGAGCAGTACTTC. Translating it yields CASSVGDYEQYF.